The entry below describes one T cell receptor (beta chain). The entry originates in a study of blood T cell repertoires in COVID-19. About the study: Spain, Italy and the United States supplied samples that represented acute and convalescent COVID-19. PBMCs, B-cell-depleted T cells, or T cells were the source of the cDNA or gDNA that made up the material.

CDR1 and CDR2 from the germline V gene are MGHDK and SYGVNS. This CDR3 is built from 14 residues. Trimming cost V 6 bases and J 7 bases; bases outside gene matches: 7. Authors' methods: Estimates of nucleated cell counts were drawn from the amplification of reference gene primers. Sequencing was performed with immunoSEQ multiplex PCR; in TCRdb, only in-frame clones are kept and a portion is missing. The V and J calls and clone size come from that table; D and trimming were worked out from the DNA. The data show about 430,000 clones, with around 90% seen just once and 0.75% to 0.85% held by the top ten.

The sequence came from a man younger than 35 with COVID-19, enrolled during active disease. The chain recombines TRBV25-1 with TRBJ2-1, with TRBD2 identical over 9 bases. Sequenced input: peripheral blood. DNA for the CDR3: TGTGCCAGCAGGGAGCGGGGGGAGGGGAATGAGCAGTTCTTC. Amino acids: CASRERGEGNEQFF.